The entry below describes one TCR beta chain. What it binds is unknown. TCRdb re-analysed the RT-PCR reads in MiXCR, keeping a single row per CDR3 protein. The data show about 800,000 distinct CDR3 sequences, with about 20% seen just once and roughly 10% held by the top ten. This specimen comes from a study of response to subunit inactivated influenza vaccine. Findings and caveats of the study: Only a handful of new T cells, the authors suggested, are recruited with each seasonal influenza vaccination.

Trimming at V came to 6 bases and at J to 1 base, leaving 13 bases not matched to a gene. Germline lookup yields CDR1 MGHDK and CDR2 SYGVNS. The CDR3 is 17 residues long. The sequences come from PBMCs from blood, collected less than 6 days after vaccination. The origin of this receptor is a man aged 45 to 65 who received an inactivated influenza vaccine. V and J are TRBV25-1 and TRBJ2-7, with 9 bases lining up with TRBD1. The CDR3 protein is CASSSPDGGQGSYEQYF. The CDR3 DNA reads as TGTGCCAGCAGCTCACCCGACGGGGGACAGGGATCCTACGAGCAGTACTTC.